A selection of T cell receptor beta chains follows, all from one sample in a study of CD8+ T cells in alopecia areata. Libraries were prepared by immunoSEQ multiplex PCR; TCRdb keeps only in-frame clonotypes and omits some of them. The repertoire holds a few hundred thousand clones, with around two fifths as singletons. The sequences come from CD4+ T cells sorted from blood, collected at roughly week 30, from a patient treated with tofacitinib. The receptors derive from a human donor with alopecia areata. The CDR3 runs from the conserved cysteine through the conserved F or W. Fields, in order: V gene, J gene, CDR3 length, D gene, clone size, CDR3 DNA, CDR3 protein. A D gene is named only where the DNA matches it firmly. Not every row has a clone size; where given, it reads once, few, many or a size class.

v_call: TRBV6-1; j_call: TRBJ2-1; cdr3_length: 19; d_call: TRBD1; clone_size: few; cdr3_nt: TGTGCCAGCAGTGAATTTGGGACAGGAGGAAGGGGCTCCTACAATGAGCAGTTCTTC; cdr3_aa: CASSEFGTGGRGSYNEQFF
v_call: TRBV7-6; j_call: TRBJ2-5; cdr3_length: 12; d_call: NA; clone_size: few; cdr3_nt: TGTGCCAGCAGCTCCCTCCAAGAGACCCAGTACTTC; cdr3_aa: CASSSLQETQYF
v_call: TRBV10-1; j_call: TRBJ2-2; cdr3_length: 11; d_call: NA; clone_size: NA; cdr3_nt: TGCGCCAGCAGCAGGGGCGGGGAGCTGTTTTTT; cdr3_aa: CASSRGGELFF
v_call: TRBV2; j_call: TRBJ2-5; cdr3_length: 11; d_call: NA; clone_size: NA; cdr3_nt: TGTGCCAGCAGTGAAATGGAGACCCAGTACTTC; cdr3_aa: CASSEMETQYF
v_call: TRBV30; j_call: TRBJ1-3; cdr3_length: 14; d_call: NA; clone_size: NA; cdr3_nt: TGTGCCTGGAGCCGGACAGTTTCTGGAAACACCATATATTTT; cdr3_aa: CAWSRTVSGNTIYF
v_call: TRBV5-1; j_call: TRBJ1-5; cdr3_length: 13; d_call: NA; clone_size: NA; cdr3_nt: TGCGCCAGCAGCTTGGATCCCAGGCAGCCCCAGCATTTT; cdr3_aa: CASSLDPRQPQHF
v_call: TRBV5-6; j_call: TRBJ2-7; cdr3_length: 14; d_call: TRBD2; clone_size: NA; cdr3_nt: TGTGCCAGCAGCTTCCGGGACGCGGGAGGACCGCAGTACTTC; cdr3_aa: CASSFRDAGGPQYF
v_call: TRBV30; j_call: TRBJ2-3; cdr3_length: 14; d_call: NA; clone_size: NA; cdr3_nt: TGTGCCTGGAGTGTAACACAGGGCGGAGATACGCAGTATTTT; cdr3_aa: CAWSVTQGGDTQYF
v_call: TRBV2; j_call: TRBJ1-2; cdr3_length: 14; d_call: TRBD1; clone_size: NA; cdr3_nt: TGTGCCAGCAGTGAAGTCCCGGGACCTGGGACAGGGGCTTTC; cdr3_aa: CASSEVPGPGTGAF
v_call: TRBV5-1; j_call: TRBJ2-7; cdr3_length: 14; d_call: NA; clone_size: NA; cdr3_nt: TGCGCCAGCAGCTTGCCCGGAAACCCCTACGAGCAGTACTTC; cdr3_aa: CASSLPGNPYEQYF
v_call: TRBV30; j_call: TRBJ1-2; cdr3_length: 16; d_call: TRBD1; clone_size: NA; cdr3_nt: TGTGCCTGGAGCCGGACAGGGCATGGGTATGACTATGGCTACACCTTC; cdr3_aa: CAWSRTGHGYDYGYTF
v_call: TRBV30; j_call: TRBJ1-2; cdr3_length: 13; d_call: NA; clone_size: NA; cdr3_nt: TGTGCCTGGAGTGTGCTCAGGAACTATGGCTACACCTTC; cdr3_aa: CAWSVLRNYGYTF
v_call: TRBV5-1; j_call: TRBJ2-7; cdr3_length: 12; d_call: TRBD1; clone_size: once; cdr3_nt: TGCGCCAGCAGCTCGGACAGGGTCGAGCAGTACTTC; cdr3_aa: CASSSDRVEQYF
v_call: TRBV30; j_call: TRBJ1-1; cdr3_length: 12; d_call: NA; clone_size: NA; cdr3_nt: TGTGCCTGGAGTGGGGGGGGCACTGAAGCTTTCTTT; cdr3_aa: CAWSGGGTEAFF
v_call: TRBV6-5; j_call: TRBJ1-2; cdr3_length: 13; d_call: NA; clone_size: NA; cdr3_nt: TGTGCCAGCAGACTCCCCGCGGAGGGTGGCTACACCTTC; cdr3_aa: CASRLPAEGGYTF
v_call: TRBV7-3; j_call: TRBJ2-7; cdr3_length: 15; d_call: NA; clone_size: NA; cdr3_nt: TGTGCCAGCAGCTTAGACAGTGATCACAGCTACGAGCAGTACTTC; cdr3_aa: CASSLDSDHSYEQYF
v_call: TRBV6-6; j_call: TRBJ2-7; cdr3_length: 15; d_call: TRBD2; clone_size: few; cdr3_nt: TGTGCCAGCAGTTCGGCCGGCGGGGGAACCTACGAGCAGTACTTC; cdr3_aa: CASSSAGGGTYEQYF
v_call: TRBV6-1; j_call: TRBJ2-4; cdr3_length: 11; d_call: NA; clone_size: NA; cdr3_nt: TGTGCCAGCAGGGCAAAAAACATTCAGTACTTC; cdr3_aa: CASRAKNIQYF
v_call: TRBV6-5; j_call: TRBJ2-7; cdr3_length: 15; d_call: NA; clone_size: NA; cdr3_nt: TGTGCCAGCAGTTACTCCCGGCGTCAACCCTACGAGCAGTACTTC; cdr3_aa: CASSYSRRQPYEQYF
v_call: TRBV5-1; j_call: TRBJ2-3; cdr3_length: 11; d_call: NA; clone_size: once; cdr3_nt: TGCGCCAGCAGCTTTGCAGATACGCAGTATTTT; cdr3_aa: CASSFADTQYF
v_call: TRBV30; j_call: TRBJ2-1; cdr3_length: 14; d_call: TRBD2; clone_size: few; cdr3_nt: TGTGCCTGGGAAGGACTAGCGGAATACAATGAGCAGTTCTTC; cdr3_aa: CAWEGLAEYNEQFF
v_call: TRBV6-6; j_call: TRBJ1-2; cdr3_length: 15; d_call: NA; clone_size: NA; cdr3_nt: TGTGCCAGCAGTTACAGGGATGGTGAGGACTATGGCTACACCTTC; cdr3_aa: CASSYRDGEDYGYTF
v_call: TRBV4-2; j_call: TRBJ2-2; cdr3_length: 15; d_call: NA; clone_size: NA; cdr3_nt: TGTGCCAGCAGCCAATCGGGCTCGAACACCGGGGAGCTGTTTTTT; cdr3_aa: CASSQSGSNTGELFF
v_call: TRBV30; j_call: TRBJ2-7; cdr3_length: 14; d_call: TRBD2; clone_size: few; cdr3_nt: TGTGCCTGGAGGCTAGCGGGATCCTCCTACGAGCAGTACTTC; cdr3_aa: CAWRLAGSSYEQYF
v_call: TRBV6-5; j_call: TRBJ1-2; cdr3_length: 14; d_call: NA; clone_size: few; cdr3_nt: TGTGCCAGCAGTTCCCTACACAGTCGGTCTGGCTACACCTTC; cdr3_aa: CASSSLHSRSGYTF
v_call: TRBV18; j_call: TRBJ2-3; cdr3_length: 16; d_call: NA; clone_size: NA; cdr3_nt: TGTGCCAGCTCACCGCCGACTGGAACTTACACAGATACGCAGTATTTT; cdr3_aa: CASSPPTGTYTDTQYF
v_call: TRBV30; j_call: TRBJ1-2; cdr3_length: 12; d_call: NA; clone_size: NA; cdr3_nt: TGTGCCTGGAGTGAACAGGGATATGGCTACACCTTC; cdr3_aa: CAWSEQGYGYTF
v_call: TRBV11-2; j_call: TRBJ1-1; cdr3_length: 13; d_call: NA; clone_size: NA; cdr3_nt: TGTGCCAGCAGCTTAAAACCCAACACTGAAGCTTTCTTT; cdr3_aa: CASSLKPNTEAFF
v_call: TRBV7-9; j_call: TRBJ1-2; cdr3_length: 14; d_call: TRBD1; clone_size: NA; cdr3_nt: TGTGCCAGCAGCTCCGGACAGGGAGGGGATGGCTACACCTTC; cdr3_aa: CASSSGQGGDGYTF
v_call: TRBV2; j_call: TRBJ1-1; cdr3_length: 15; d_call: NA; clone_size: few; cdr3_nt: TGTGCCAGCAGTAGACTTACAGGGCCGAACACTGAAGCTTTCTTT; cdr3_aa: CASSRLTGPNTEAFF
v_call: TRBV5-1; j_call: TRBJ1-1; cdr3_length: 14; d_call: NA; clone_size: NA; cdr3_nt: TGCGCCAGCAGCGCCGGACGCGTGGGGGCTGAAGCTTTCTTT; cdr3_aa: CASSAGRVGAEAFF
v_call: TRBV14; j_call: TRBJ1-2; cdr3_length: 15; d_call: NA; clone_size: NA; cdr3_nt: TGTGCCAGCAGCTCCGGCGGGCCCGAAGTATATGGCTACACCTTC; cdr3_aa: CASSSGGPEVYGYTF
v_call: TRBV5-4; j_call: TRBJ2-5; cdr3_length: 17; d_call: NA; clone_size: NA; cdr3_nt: TGTGCCAGCAGCCAAAACTTGTGGTATCCGGAGCAAGAGACCCAGTACTTC; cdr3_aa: CASSQNLWYPEQETQYF
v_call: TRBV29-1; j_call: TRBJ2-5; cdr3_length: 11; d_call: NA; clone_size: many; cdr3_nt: TGCAGCGTTTTAACCCCCCGGGCCCAGTACTTC; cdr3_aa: CSVLTPRAQYF
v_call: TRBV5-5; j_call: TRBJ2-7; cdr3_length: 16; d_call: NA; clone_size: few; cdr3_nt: TGTGCCAGCAGCTTGGCCGGTCAGGGGCCACCCTACGAGCAGTACTTC; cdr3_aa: CASSLAGQGPPYEQYF